Each of the 29 T cell receptor beta chains below was sequenced from the same sample in a study of shared clonotypes between healthy human individuals. Profiling relied on immunoSEQ multiplex PCR, and the TCRdb table lists in-frame clones only, not all of them. The sample records about 1.9 million clones, 93% being singletons. CD45RO-negative cells were positively selected for CCR7, leaving out terminally differentiated effector memory CD45RA+ cells. Sequences were obtained from naive CD8+ T cells from PBMCs. The receptors derive from a man aged 18 to 30 in good health. Some clones in this sample may be carry-over from other donors' samples.

V gene TRBV28 combines with J gene TRBJ2-1; 7 bases are a match to TRBD1. Germline V gives CDR1 MDHEN, CDR2 SYDVKM. V lost 4 bases, J lost 0 bases, and 12 bases stayed unmatched. CDR3 length: 18 amino acids. CDR3 in amino acids: CASSSAWDRVGSYNEQFF. The CDR3 DNA follows: TGTGCCAGCAGTTCAGCCTGGGACAGAGTCGGCTCCTACAATGAGCAGTTCTTC.

The rearrangement links TRBV7-9 to TRBJ2-5; 9 bases align to TRBD1. The ends lost 1 base at V and 5 bases at J; junction bases unmatched: 8. CDR3 length: 16 amino acids. The germline CDR1 and CDR2 sequences are SEHNR and FQNEAQ (reference sequence). The CDR3 nucleotides read TGTGCCAGCAGCTTAGATCCGGGACAGGGTGGGGAGACCCAGTACTTC. This gives the protein CASSLDPGQGGETQYF.

The chain couples TRBV6-1 to TRBJ2-7; 7 bases fit TRBD1. This CDR3 has 15 amino acids. Trimming removed 3 bases from V and 0 bases from J; junction bases left unmatched: 5. Germline loops: CDR1 MNHNS, CDR2 SASEGT. The CDR3 reads CASSDVDRASYEQYF. The CDR3 nucleotides are TGTGCCAGCAGTGATGTTGACAGGGCCTCCTACGAGCAGTACTTC.

This chain links TRBV19 with TRBJ2-5; 8 nucleotides agree with TRBD1. This CDR3 is built from 14 residues. V was pared by 10 bases and J by 5 bases, with 12 bases of the junction left unmatched. Germline assignment: CDR1 LNHDA and CDR2 SQIVND (reference sequence). The CDR3 loop reads CATNDRGPGETQYF. The DNA of the CDR3 is TGTGCCACCAACGACAGGGGCCCCGGGGAGACCCAGTACTTC.

This clone was seen once. This chain links TRBV19 with TRBJ2-3, with TRBD2 matching 12 bases. The CDR3 spans 16 residues. The trim removed 0 bases at V and 6 bases at J, leaving 4 bases unmatched. CDR1 is LNHDA, CDR2 SQIVND, per germline (reference sequence). CDR3 DNA: TGTGCCAGTAGTATAGACGCTAGCGGGAGGGTTGATACGCAGTATTTT. The encoded protein is CASSIDASGRVDTQYF.

This sequence joins TRBV7-9 and TRBJ2-3; D possibly uses TRBD1 or TRBD2 (5 bases each). Trimming took off 6 bases at V and 4 bases at J, with 14 bases between the two ends. The CDR3 has 14 residues. Germline CDR1 is SEHNR and CDR2 is FQNEAQ (reference sequence). The CDR3 DNA sequence: TGTGCCAGCAGAGGACTCCTGGGGGCAGATACGCAGTATTTT. Protein sequence: CASRGLLGADTQYF.

This chain links TRBV21-1 with TRBJ1-5. TRBV21-1 counts as a pseudogene. The CDR3 spans 18 residues. The DNA for the CDR3 is TGTGCCAGCAACCAAGCGCACCGACTCCCTTCTAGCAATCAGCCCCAGCATTTT. As protein: CASNQAHRLPSSNQPQHF.

The J gene is TRBJ2-7, the V gene TRBV4-3; 11 nucleotides match TRBD2. V dropped 0 bases and J dropped 4; count of bases not matched to a gene: 14. The CDR3 loop spans 19 amino acids. CDR1 is LGHNA and CDR2 is YSLEER in the germline V gene. The CDR3: CASSQDDRDLAGGFYEQYF. In DNA, the CDR3 is TGCGCCAGCAGCCAAGATGACAGGGACCTAGCGGGAGGTTTTTACGAGCAGTACTTC.

Remarks on this clone: Additional DNA sequences in this sample encode the identical CDR3. The chain has TRBV28 and TRBJ1-5; D gene uncertain. CDR1 is MDHEN, CDR2 SYDVKM, per germline. V lost 5 bases and J lost 4, with 0 bases in between. CDR3 length: 10 amino acids. Here the CDR3 DNA reads TGTGCCAGCAGTAATCAGCCCCAGCATTTT. It is translated as CASSNQPQHF.

This chain joins TRBV7-7 and TRBJ2-5, with D possibly TRBD1 on 5 matching bases. Trimming shortened V by 4 bases and J by 2 bases, and 11 bases separated the two germline ends. Germline loops: CDR1 SSHAT, CDR2 FNYEAQ (reference sequence). The CDR3 contains 14 residues. As DNA, the CDR3 is TGTGCCAGCAGCTCGGCAGGGTCGCAAGAGACCCAGTACTTC. Protein: CASSSAGSQETQYF.

This rearrangement joins TRBV7-9 to TRBJ2-7; D unclear. The germline gives CDR1 SEHNR, CDR2 FQNEAQ (reference sequence). Trimming shortened V by 1 base and J by 3 bases, and 10 bases separated the two germline ends. This CDR3 has 14 residues. The DNA of the CDR3 is TGTGCCAGCAGCTTAGTTTTCTCAAACTACGAGCAGTACTTC. Translated, it gives CASSLVFSNYEQYF.

The chain recombines TRBV9 with TRBJ2-5, with 8 bases lining up with TRBD1. Trimming at V came to 3 bases and at J to 5 bases, leaving 6 bases not matched to a gene. Germline V gene sequence: CDR1 SGDLS, CDR2 YYNGEE. The length of the CDR3 is 14 residues. CDR3 residues: CASSASGGGETQYF. In DNA form, the CDR3 reads TGTGCCAGCAGCGCCTCAGGGGGCGGGGAGACCCAGTACTTC.

This chain joins TRBV25-1 and TRBJ1-1, with 8 bases lining up with TRBD1. V dropped 6 bases and J dropped 5; count of bases not matched to a gene: 5. CDR3 size: 13 residues. Germline V gives CDR1 MGHDK, CDR2 SYGVNS. CDR3 residues: CASRKQGGTEAFF. The CDR3, as DNA: TGTGCCAGCAGAAAACAGGGGGGGACTGAAGCTTTCTTT.

This clone was recorded only once. This sequence joins TRBV19 and TRBJ1-1; no firm D call. The germline V and J ends were trimmed by 3 bases and 1 base, with 6 bases remaining between them. This CDR3 comprises 13 residues. Germline CDR1 and CDR2: LNHDA and SQIVND (reference sequence). This CDR3 is CASSMGKNTEAFF. CDR3 DNA: TGTGCCAGTAGTATGGGCAAGAACACTGAAGCTTTCTTT.

The chain is built from TRBV15 and TRBJ2-7; D may be TRBD1 or TRBD2 (6 bases each). CDR1 LNHNV and CDR2 YYDKDF come from the germline V gene (reference sequence). The CDR3 has 14 residues. Trimming pared 4 bases from V and 5 bases from J, leaving 15 bases between. CDR3 coding DNA: TGTGCCACCAGCACCAGAACTAGGGGGGACGAGCAGTACTTC. Its protein is CATSTRTRGDEQYF.

The rearrangement links TRBV28 to TRBJ1-5, with D possibly matching TRBD1 (5 bases). This CDR3 contains 14 residues. The germline V gene has CDR1 MDHEN and CDR2 SYDVKM. The ends were cut back, 5 bases at V and 6 bases at J, with 14 bases in the middle. The CDR3 here is CASSLPGMVQPQHF. The CDR3 DNA follows: TGTGCCAGCAGTCTCCCAGGGATGGTTCAGCCCCAGCATTTT.

This chain connects TRBV5-6 to TRBJ2-7; 9 nucleotides match TRBD2. CDR3 length: 15 amino acids. V trimming: 4 bases; J trimming: 3 bases; junction bases outside the gene matches: 8. CDR1 SGHDT and CDR2 YYEEEE come from the germline V gene. The CDR3 DNA sequence: TGTGCCAGCAGCCACCGCCTAGCGGGGCACTACGAGCAGTACTTC. Translated, it gives CASSHRLAGHYEQYF. The full variable domain, in which reference TRBV5-6 and TRBJ2-7 provide the parts outside the CDR3, is DAGVTQSPTHLIKTRGQQVTLRCSPKSGHDTVSWYQQALGQGPQFIFQYYEEEERQRGNFPDRFSGHQFPNYSSELNVNALLLGDSALYLCASSHRLAGHYEQYFGPGTRLTVT.

The V and J genes are TRBV6-1 and TRBJ2-2; 10 positions match TRBD2. The CDR3 is 14 amino acids. V lost 4 bases to trimming and J lost 6 bases; unmatched junction nucleotides: 2. Germline V gene sequence: CDR1 MNHNS, CDR2 SASEGT. The chain's CDR3 is CASSGGLASGELFF. CDR3 DNA sequence: TGTGCCAGCAGTGGGGGACTAGCGTCCGGGGAGCTGTTTTTT.

This clone showed up just a few times. Only one base separates this from a far larger clonotype, so it likely reflects a read error. The chain couples TRBV7-9 to TRBJ1-1; no firm D call. Trimming took 3 bases from V and 4 from J, leaving 6 bases between them. Germline V gene data show CDR1 as SEHNR and CDR2 as FQNEAQ (reference sequence). This CDR3 contains 12 residues. This CDR3 reads CASSLMGTEAFF. DNA of the CDR3: TGTGCCAGCAGCTTGATGGGCACTGAAGCTTTCTTT.

V usage is TRBV7-9 and J usage is TRBJ1-1; D uncertain. CDR1 is SEHNR and CDR2 is FQNEAQ in the germline V gene (reference sequence). The CDR3 is made up of 14 amino acids. V shed 1 base and J shed 7 bases, with 13 bases lying between them. This chain's CDR3 is CASSLVQFRGEAFF. The CDR3, as DNA: TGTGCCAGCAGCTTAGTACAGTTCAGAGGTGAAGCTTTCTTT.

The V and J genes are TRBV28 and TRBJ2-2; D might be TRBD1 or TRBD2, each matching 6 bases. This CDR3 region has 15 residues. In germline, CDR1 is MDHEN, CDR2 SYDVKM. Trimming pared 5 bases from V and 6 bases from J, leaving 16 bases between. CDR3 sequence: CASSPPSGAAGELFF. CDR3 sequence (DNA): TGTGCCAGCAGTCCACCCTCGGGGGCGGCCGGGGAGCTGTTTTTT.

The chain is built from TRBV11-2 and TRBJ2-5; a weak D match, TRBD2 (5 bases). Germline CDR1 and CDR2: SGHAT and FQNNGV. This CDR3 region has 15 residues. Deletions cut 5 bases from V and 4 bases from J, with 17 bases between. As DNA, the CDR3 is TGTGCCAGCAGCCACCCGGAGGTATCAGTAGAGACCCAGTACTTC. Its translation: CASSHPEVSVETQYF.

The genes are TRBV19 and TRBJ1-4, with TRBD1 identical over 12 bases. The V segment lost 7 bases and the J segment 8 bases; nucleotides outside the gene matches: 11. Germline CDR1 LNHDA, CDR2 SQIVND (reference sequence). The CDR3 runs to 16 residues. Here the CDR3 reads CASTRDRGPGTEKLFF. DNA of the CDR3: TGTGCCAGTACCCGGGACAGGGGGCCGGGGACGGAAAAACTGTTTTTT.

On this clone: Other DNA sequences of this sample code for an identical CDR3. The rearrangement links TRBV11-3 to TRBJ1-1; D is uncertain. The CDR3 spans 13 residues. The V end was cut by 3 bases, the J end by 1 base, with 6 bases between. Germline CDR1 reads SGHNT; CDR2 reads YENEEA. This CDR3 is CASSFTGNTEAFF. CDR3 in DNA: TGTGCCAGCAGCTTTACGGGGAACACTGAAGCTTTCTTT.

The chain combines TRBV28 with TRBJ2-1, with TRBD2 matching over 7 bases. This CDR3 is built from 16 residues. Trimming took 7 bases from V and 0 from J; bases not matched to a gene: 9. Germline-derived CDR1 and CDR2 are MDHEN and SYDVKM. CDR3 sequence: CASNLASGSSYNEQFF. The DNA for the CDR3 is TGTGCCAGCAATCTGGCTAGCGGAAGCTCCTACAATGAGCAGTTCTTC.

V gene TRBV9 combines with J gene TRBJ2-7, with TRBD1 matching over 7 bases. Trimming at V came to 3 bases and at J to 0 bases, leaving 6 bases not matched to a gene. The length of the CDR3 is 15 residues. In germline, CDR1 is SGDLS, CDR2 YYNGEE. The CDR3 here is CASSAAGGSSYEQYF. DNA of the CDR3: TGTGCCAGCAGCGCAGCAGGGGGAAGCTCCTACGAGCAGTACTTC.

V and J are TRBV27 and TRBJ1-2; D is uncertain. Germline CDR1 and CDR2: MNHEY and SMNVEV (reference sequence). Trimming stripped 1 base from V and 1 base from J, with 10 bases between. CDR3 length: 15 residues. The CDR3 DNA sequence: TGTGCCAGCAGTTTATATGGGGTAATTAACTATGGCTACACCTTC. Amino acids: CASSLYGVINYGYTF.

V is TRBV28 and J is TRBJ2-7; maybe TRBD1 (6 bases). Looked up from germline, CDR1 is MDHEN and CDR2 is SYDVKM. The CDR3 contains 16 residues. V dropped 5 bases and J dropped 5 bases, with 22 bases sitting between them. CDR3 in DNA: TGTGCCAGCAGTGGACCCTCTCGGGACACATCCAACGAGCAGTACTTC. It encodes CASSGPSRDTSNEQYF.

The J gene is TRBJ2-5, the V gene TRBV7-3; D tentatively fits TRBD1 or TRBD2 (5 bases each). V gave up 0 bases and J gave up 8 bases, with 16 bases separating them. Germline assignment: CDR1 SGHTA and CDR2 FQGTGA. The CDR3 totals 15 residues. The CDR3 coding sequence is TGTGCCAGCAGCTTAACCGGAGCCAGCCGGGGCACCCAGTACTTC. Translated, it gives CASSLTGASRGTQYF.